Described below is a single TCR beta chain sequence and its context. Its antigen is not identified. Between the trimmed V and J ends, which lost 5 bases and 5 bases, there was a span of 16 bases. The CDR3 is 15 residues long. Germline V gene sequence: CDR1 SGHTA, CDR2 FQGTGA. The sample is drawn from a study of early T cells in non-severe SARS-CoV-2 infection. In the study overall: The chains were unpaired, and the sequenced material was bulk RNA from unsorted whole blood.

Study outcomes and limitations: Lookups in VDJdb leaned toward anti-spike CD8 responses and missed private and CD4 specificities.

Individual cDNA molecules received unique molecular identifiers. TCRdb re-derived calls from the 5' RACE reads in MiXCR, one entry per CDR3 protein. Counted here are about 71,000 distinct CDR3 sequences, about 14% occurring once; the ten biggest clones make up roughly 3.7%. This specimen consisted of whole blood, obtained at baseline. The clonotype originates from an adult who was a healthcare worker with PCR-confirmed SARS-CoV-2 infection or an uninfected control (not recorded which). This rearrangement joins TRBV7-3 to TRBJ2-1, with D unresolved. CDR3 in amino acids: CASSPSWVDDNEQFF. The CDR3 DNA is TGTGCCAGCAGCCCCTCGTGGGTAGACGACAATGAGCAGTTCTTC.